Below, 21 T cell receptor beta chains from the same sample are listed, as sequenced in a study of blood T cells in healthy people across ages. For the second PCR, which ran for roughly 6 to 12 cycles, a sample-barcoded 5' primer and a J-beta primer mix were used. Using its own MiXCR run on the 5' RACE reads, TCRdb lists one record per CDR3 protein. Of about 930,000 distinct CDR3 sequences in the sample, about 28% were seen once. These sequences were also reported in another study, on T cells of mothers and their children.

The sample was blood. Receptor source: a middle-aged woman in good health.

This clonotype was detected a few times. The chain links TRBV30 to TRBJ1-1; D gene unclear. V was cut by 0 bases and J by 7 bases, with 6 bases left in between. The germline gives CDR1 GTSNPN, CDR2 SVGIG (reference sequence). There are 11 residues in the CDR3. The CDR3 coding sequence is TGTGCCTGGAGTGTTGGACGTGAAGCTTTCTTT. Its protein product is CAWSVGREAFF.

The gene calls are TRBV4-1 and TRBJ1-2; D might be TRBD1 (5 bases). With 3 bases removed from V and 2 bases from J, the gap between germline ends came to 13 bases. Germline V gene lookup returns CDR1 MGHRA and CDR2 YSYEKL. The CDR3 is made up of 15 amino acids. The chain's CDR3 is CASSHDSQRNYGYTF. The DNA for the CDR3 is TGCGCCAGCAGCCACGACAGCCAGAGAAACTATGGCTACACCTTC.

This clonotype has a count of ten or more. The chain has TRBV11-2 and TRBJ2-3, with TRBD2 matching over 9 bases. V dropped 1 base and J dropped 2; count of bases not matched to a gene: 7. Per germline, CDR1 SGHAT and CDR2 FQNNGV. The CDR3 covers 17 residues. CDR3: CASSLGWSSGNTDTQYF. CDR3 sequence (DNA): TGTGCCAGCAGCTTAGGGTGGTCTAGCGGGAACACAGATACGCAGTATTTT. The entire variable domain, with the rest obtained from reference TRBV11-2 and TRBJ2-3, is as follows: EAGVAQSPRYKIIEKRQSVAFWCNPISGHATLYWYQQILGQGPKLLIQFQNNGVVDDSQLPKDRFSAERLKGVDSTLKIQPAKLEDSAVYLCASSLGWSSGNTDTQYFGPGTRLTVL.

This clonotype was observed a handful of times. CDR3 sequence: CASSFGPLGTNEKLFF. CDR3 bases: TGTGCCAGCAGCTTCGGACCCCTGGGGACTAATGAAAAACTGTTTTTT. This chain connects TRBV7-2 to TRBJ1-4; D remains unclear. The CDR3 spans 16 residues. Germline V gene sequence: CDR1 SGHTA, CDR2 FQGNSA. The germline V and J ends were trimmed by 3 bases and 2 bases, with 13 bases remaining between them.

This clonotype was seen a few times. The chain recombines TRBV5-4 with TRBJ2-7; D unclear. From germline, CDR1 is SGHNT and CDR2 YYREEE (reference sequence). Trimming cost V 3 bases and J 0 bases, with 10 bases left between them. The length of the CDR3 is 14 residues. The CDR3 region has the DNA TGTGCCAGCAGCTCTTCAGATCGCTCCTACGAGCAGTACTTC. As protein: CASSSSDRSYEQYF.

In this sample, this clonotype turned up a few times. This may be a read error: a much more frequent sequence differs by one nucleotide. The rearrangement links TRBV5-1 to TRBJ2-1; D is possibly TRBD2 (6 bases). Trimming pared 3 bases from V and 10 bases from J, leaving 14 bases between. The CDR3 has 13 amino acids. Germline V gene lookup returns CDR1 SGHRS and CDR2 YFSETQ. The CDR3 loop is CASSSISGGEQFF. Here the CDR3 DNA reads TGCGCCAGCAGCTCTATTAGCGGTGGGGAGCAGTTCTTC.

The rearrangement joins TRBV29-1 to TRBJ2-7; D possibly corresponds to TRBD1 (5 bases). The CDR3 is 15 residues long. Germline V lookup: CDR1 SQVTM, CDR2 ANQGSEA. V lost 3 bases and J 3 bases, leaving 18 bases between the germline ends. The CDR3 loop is CSVDSLVGQGYEQYF. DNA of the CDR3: TGCAGCGTTGATAGTCTAGTGGGGCAGGGCTACGAGCAGTACTTC.

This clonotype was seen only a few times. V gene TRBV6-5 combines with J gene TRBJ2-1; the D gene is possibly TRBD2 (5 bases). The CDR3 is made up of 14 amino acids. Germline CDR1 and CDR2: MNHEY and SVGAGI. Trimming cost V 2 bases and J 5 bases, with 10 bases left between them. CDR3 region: CASSYTMGDNEQFF. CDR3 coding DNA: TGTGCCAGCAGTTACACCATGGGAGACAATGAGCAGTTCTTC.

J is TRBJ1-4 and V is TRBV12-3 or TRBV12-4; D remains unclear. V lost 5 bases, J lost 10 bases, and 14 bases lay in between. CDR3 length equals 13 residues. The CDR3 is CASSLTGIGKLFF. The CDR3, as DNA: TGTGCCAGCAGTCTTACCGGGATTGGAAAACTGTTTTTT.

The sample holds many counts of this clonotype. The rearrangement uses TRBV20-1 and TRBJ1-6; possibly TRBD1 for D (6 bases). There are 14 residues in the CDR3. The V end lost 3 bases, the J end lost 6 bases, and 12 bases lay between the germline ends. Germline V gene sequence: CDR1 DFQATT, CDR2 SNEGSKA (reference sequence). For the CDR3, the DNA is TGCAGTGCTAGCCAGGGGTTGGGTAATTCACCCCTCCACTTT. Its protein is CSASQGLGNSPLHF.

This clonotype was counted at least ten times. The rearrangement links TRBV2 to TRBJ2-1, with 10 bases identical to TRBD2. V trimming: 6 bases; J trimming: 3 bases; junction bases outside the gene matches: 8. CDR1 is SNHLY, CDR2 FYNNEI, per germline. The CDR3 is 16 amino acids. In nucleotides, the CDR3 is TGTGCCAGCAGAAGCTTCACTAGCGGGATCTACAATGAGCAGTTCTTC. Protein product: CASRSFTSGIYNEQFF. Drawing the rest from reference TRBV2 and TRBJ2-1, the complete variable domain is EPEVTQTPSHQVTQMGQEVILRCVPISNHLYFYWYRQILGQKVEFLVSFYNNEISEKSEIFDDQFSVERPDGSNFTLKIRSTKLEDSAMYFCASRSFTSGIYNEQFFGPGTRLTVL.

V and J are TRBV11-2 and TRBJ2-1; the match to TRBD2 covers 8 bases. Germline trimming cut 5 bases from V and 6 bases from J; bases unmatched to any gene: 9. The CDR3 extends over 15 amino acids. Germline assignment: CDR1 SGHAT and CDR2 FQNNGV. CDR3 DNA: TGTGCCAGCAGCCCAACTAGCGGCCTCGCCAATGAGCAGTTCTTC. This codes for CASSPTSGLANEQFF.

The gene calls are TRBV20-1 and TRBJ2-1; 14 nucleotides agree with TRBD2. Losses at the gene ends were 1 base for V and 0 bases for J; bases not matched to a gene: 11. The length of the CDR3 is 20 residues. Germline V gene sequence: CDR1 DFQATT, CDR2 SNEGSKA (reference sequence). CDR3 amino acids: CSARATSGTSGGYSYNEQFF. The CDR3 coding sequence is TGCAGTGCTAGAGCCACTTCCGGGACTAGCGGGGGATACTCCTACAATGAGCAGTTCTTC.

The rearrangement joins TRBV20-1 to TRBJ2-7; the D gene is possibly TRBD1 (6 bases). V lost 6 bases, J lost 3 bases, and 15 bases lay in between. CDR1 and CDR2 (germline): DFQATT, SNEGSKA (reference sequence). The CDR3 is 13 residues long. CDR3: CSALNPGHYEQYF. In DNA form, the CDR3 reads TGCAGTGCCCTTAACCCGGGACACTACGAGCAGTACTTC.

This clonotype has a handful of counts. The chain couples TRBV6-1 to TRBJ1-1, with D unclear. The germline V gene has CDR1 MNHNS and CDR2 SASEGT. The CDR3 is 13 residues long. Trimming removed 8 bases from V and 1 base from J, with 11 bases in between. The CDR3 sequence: CASAGVRNTEAFF. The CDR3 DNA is TGTGCCAGCGCGGGAGTTCGGAACACTGAAGCTTTCTTT.

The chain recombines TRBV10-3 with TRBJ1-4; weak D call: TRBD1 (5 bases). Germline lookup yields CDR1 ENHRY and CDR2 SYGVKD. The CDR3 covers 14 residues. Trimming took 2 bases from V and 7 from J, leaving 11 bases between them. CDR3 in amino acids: CAISERGQGEKLFF. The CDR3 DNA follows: TGTGCCATCAGTGAGAGAGGACAAGGTGAAAAACTGTTTTTT.

The CDR3 bases are TGTGCCAGCAGTCCAATGGGGACAGGGTTTGAAAAACTGTTTTTT. Amino acid sequence: CASSPMGTGFEKLFF. The chain combines TRBV28 with TRBJ1-4, with TRBD1 matching over 9 bases. The length of the CDR3 is 15 residues. Germline V gene data show CDR1 as MDHEN and CDR2 as SYDVKM. The trim removed 5 bases at V and 7 bases at J, leaving 8 bases unmatched.

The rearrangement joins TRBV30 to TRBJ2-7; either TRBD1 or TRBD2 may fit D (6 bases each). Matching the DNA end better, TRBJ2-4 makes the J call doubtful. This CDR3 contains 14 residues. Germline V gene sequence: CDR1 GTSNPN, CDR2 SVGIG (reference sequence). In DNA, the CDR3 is TGTGCCTGGAGTGTATCCCGGACAGCGGGCATTCAGTACTTC. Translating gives CAWSVSRTAGIQYF.

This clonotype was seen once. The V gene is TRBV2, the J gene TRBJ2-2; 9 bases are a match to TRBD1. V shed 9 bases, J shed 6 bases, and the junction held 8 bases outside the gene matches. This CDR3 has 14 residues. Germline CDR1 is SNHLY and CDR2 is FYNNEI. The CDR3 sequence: CASYGTGPSGELFF. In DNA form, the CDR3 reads TGTGCCAGTTACGGGACAGGGCCCTCCGGGGAGCTGTTTTTT. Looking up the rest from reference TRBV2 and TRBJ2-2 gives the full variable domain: EPEVTQTPSHQVTQMGQEVILRCVPISNHLYFYWYRQILGQKVEFLVSFYNNEISEKSEIFDDQFSVERPDGSNFTLKIRSTKLEDSAMYFCASYGTGPSGELFFGEGSRLTVL.

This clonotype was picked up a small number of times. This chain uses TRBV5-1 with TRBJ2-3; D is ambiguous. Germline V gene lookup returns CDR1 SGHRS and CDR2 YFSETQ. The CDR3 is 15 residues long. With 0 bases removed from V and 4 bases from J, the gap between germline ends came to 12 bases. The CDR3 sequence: CASSLGARAPDTQYF. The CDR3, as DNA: TGCGCCAGCAGCTTGGGGGCTCGGGCCCCAGATACGCAGTATTTT.

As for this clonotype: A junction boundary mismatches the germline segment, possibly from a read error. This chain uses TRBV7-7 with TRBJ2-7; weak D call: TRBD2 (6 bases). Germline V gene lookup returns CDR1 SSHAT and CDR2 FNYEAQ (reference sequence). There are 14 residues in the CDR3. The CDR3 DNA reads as TGTGCTAGCAGCCCCGGGCGGGGAGGCTACGAGCAGTACTTC. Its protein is CASSPGRGGYEQYF.